This record covers a single T cell receptor (beta chain). The data were taken from a study of T cells in Graves' hyperthyroidism and ophthalmopathy. RNA transcripts gave rise to amplified TCR beta CDR3 regions. The TCR CDR3 was amplified in a first-round RT-PCR using the HTBI primer set. In TCRdb, the multiplex PCR reads were re-called with MiXCR into one record per CDR3 protein. The data contain 250,000 to 300,000 distinct CDR3 sequences, approximately 18% of them singletons. The CDR3 is 12 residues long. With V trimmed by 9 bases and J by 5 bases, 2 bases remained unmatched. The germline V gene has CDR1 LNHDA and CDR2 SQIVND (reference sequence). Patients were excluded for uncontrolled infection, other autoimmune disease, pregnancy or lactation.

The source material was blood. This sequence was found in a man aged 50 or older with Graves' ophthalmopathy. The V call is TRBV19, the J call TRBJ2-2; 8 bases line up with TRBD2. DNA for the CDR3: TGTGCCAGCACGGGGGGGACCGGGGAGCTGTTTTTT. It codes for CASTGGTGELFF.